The clone carrying this T cell receptor beta chain was counted once. Its antigen remains unknown. TCRdb's table, derived via immunoSEQ multiplex PCR, lists solely in-frame clones and lacks some. The sample holds 65,000 to 75,000 clones, 85% to 90% seen once. The germline CDR1 and CDR2 sequences are SQVTM and ANQGSEA. This CDR3 region has 13 residues. V gave up 7 bases and J gave up 2 bases, with 13 bases separating them. The data stem from a study of OX40 agonist ivuxolimab in advanced cancers. For the study at large: The patients' treatment was ivuxolimab, an agonistic anti-OX40 (CD134) antibody. Study observations and caveats: Partly responding patients at 0.1-3.0 mg/kg showed some of the smallest clonal expansion. Expanded peripheral T cell antigen specificity was not determined.

At cycle 4 day 1, cycle 7 day 1, and baseline, blood was sampled. The sample consisted of CD4+ or CD8+ T cells sorted from blood, taken in a trial of the OX40 agonist ivuxolimab. J is TRBJ2-3 and V is TRBV29-1; no clear D. This clonotype originated in an adult with an advanced solid tumor such as melanoma, head and neck, liver or kidney cancer. The CDR3 DNA reads TGCAGCGCAACGACTGCCTTCACAGATACGCAGTATTTT. It translates to CSATTAFTDTQYF.